This TCR beta chain was found in a study of T cell changes during pregnancy in multiple sclerosis. Sequencing was performed with immunoSEQ multiplex PCR; in TCRdb, only in-frame clones are kept and a portion is missing. The sample records under 70,000 clones, roughly 94% being singletons. This clone was seen a single time. The CDR3 is made up of 15 amino acids. Germline loops: CDR1 MNHEY, CDR2 SMNVEV (reference sequence). The V segment lost 0 bases and the J segment 5 bases; nucleotides outside the gene matches: 7. This clonotype was sampled from a female donor with multiple sclerosis, enrolled in a pregnancy study. The material was CD8+ T cells from peripheral blood mononuclear cells, obtained after pregnancy. This chain connects TRBV27 to TRBJ2-7, with TRBD1 matching over 7 bases. CDR3: CASSLSPTGWDEQYF. The DNA for the CDR3 is TGTGCCAGCAGTTTATCCCCGACAGGGTGGGACGAGCAGTACTTC.